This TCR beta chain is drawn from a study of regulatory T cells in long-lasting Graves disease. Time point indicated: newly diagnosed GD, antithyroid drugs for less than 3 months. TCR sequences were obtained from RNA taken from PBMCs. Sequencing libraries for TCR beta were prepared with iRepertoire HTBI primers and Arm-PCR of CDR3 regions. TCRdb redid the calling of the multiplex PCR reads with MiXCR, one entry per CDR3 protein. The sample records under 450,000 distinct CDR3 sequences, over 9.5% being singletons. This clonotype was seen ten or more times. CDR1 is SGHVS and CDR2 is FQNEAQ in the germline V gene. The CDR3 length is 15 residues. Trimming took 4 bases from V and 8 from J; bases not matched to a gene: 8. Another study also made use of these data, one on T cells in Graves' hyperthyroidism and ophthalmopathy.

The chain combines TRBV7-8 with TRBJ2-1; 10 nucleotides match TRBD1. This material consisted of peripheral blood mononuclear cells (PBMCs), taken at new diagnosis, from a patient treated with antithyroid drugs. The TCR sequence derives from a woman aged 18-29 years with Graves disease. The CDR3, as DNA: TGTGCCAGCAGCTACCCGGACAGGGGGTGGGATGAGCAGTTCTTC. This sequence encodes CASSYPDRGWDEQFF.